This record looks at one T cell receptor (beta chain) sequence and its context. The sample belongs to a study of T cell responses to AZD1222 COVID-19 vaccine. TCRdb's table, derived via immunoSEQ multiplex PCR, lists solely in-frame clones and lacks some. Of roughly 130,000 clones in the sample, 94% were seen once. Germline values: CDR1 KGHSH, CDR2 LQKENI. This CDR3 has 15 residues. V shed 4 bases, J shed 5 bases, and the junction held 6 bases outside the gene matches. Here the sequenced sample was peripheral blood, taken on day 0 of AZD1222 vaccination. V gene TRBV18 combines with J gene TRBJ2-3, with TRBD1 identical over 10 bases. This clonotype originated in an adult in good health. CDR3 DNA: TGTGCCAGCTCACGTCCGGGACAGGGGTTAGATACGCAGTATTTT. This sequence encodes CASSRPGQGLDTQYF.